The 19 T cell receptor beta chains reported below all come from one sample, sequenced in a study of human T cells and chemical hapten exposure. TCRdb recomputed calls from the RACE reads with MiXCR, one row per CDR3 protein. The sample lists around 350,000 distinct CDR3 sequences; approximately 5% were seen once. The time point here: pre-sensitization, week 0. Treatment described: therapeutic diphenylcyclopropenone sensitization with weekly scalp DPC. Source: whole blood, taken in connection with sensitization to the hapten diphenylcyclopropenone (DPC). The receptor set was obtained from a woman aged 18-29 years with alopecia areata. Some clones in this sample may be carry-over from other donors' samples.

This clonotype has only a few counts. CDR3 amino acids: CASSLLQGTANTIYF. CDR3 coding DNA: TGCGCCAGCAGCTTACTACAGGGTACGGCAAACACCATATATTTT. The chain employs TRBV5-1 and TRBJ1-3; D might be TRBD1 (6 bases). V lost 2 bases to trimming and J lost 6 bases, with 15 bases between them. The CDR3 sequence is 15 residues long. Germline lookup yields CDR1 SGHRS and CDR2 YFSETQ. The full variable domain, in which reference TRBV5-1 and TRBJ1-3 provide the parts outside the CDR3, is KAGVTQTPRYLIKTRGQQVTLSCSPISGHRSVSWYQQTPGQGLQFLFEYFSETQRNKGNFPGRFSGRQFSNSRSEMNVSTLELGDSALYLCASSLLQGTANTIYFGEGSWLTVV.

This clonotype has ten or more counts. The chain has TRBV20-1 and TRBJ1-3; D is unresolved. Germline V gene data show CDR1 as DFQATT and CDR2 as SNEGSKA (reference sequence). This CDR3 spans 12 amino acids. The V end was cut by 2 bases, the J end by 4 bases, with 6 bases between. This CDR3 is CSARSDGNTIYF. DNA for the CDR3: TGCAGTGCTAGATCCGACGGAAACACCATATATTTT.

The chain couples TRBV9 to TRBJ1-1, with D unclear. Trimming cost V 0 bases and J 5 bases, with 11 bases left between them. Germline loops: CDR1 SGDLS, CDR2 YYNGEE. The CDR3 is made up of 14 amino acids. The CDR3 region has the DNA TGTGCCAGCAGCGTAGTATCGGGGAATACTGAAGCTTTCTTT. This gives the protein CASSVVSGNTEAFF.

In this sample, this clonotype turned up a few times. The chain employs TRBV11-2 and TRBJ2-5; 8 bases are a match to TRBD1. Germline V CDR1 and CDR2: SGHAT, FQNNGV. CDR3 length: 21 amino acids. V dropped 0 bases and J dropped 1; count of bases not matched to a gene: 19. In DNA, the CDR3 is TGTGCCAGCAGCTTAGACTTAAGACCGTCCCGGGGCAGGGGGCGCCAAGAGACCCAGTACTTC. Translated, it gives CASSLDLRPSRGRGRQETQYF. Using reference TRBV11-2 and TRBJ2-5 for the parts outside the CDR3, the full variable domain is EAGVAQSPRYKIIEKRQSVAFWCNPISGHATLYWYQQILGQGPKLLIQFQNNGVVDDSQLPKDRFSAERLKGVDSTLKIQPAKLEDSAVYLCASSLDLRPSRGRGRQETQYFGPGTRLLVL.

This clonotype was counted ten times or more. CDR3 region: CASSDTRAAGSPLHF. As DNA, the CDR3 is TGTGCCAGCAGTGACACCAGGGCGGCAGGTTCACCCCTCCACTTT. The chain joins TRBV6-4 to TRBJ1-6, with D possibly TRBD1 on 5 matching bases. This CDR3 spans 15 amino acids. The germline CDR1 and CDR2 sequences are MRHNA and SNTAGT. Trimming removed 2 bases from V and 9 bases from J, with 14 bases in between.

This clonotype was observed many times. This chain uses TRBV21-1 with TRBJ1-5; the table's D gene call, TRBD1, was not cross checked with the DNA. TRBV21-1 is noted as a pseudogene. This CDR3 comprises 20 residues. CDR3 nucleotide sequence: TGTGCCAGCAGCAAAGTAATGGGAACCGGGGGACGGAAAAGCAATCAGCCCCAGCATTTT. Its protein product is CASSKVMGTGGRKSNQPQHF.

This clonotype was picked up many times. This chain uses TRBV20-1 with TRBJ1-1, with D unclear. V was cut by 1 base and J by 7 bases, with 13 bases left in between. Germline CDR1 reads DFQATT; CDR2 reads SNEGSKA (reference sequence). The CDR3 covers 13 residues. The CDR3 reads CSARGPGDVEAFF. CDR3 bases: TGCAGTGCTAGAGGCCCCGGTGACGTTGAAGCTTTCTTT.

The sample holds many counts of this clonotype. V gene TRBV7-2 combines with J gene TRBJ1-5; tentatively, D is TRBD1 (6 bases). The CDR3 runs 15 residues. Germline CDR1 SGHTA, CDR2 FQGNSA. V lost 4 bases and J 1 base, leaving 11 bases between the germline ends. CDR3 in DNA: TGTGCCAGCAGCTCGCAGGGGACGAGCAATCAGCCCCAGCATTTT. Translating it yields CASSSQGTSNQPQHF.

This clonotype has a count of ten or more. The J gene is TRBJ2-5, the V gene TRBV5-1, with 7 bases that match TRBD1. The CDR3 loop spans 14 amino acids. V shed 1 base and J 4 bases; nucleotides not matched to a gene: 4. Per germline, CDR1 SGHRS and CDR2 YFSETQ. This CDR3 reads CASSLMRQGETQYF. Written as DNA, the CDR3 is TGCGCCAGCAGCTTGATGCGACAGGGAGAGACCCAGTACTTC.

There are a few counts of this clonotype. The gene calls are TRBV5-1 and TRBJ1-1; D might be TRBD1 (6 bases). The germline V gene encodes CDR1 SGHRS and CDR2 YFSETQ. V shed 1 base and J shed 4 bases, with 11 bases lying between them. This CDR3 comprises 14 residues. CDR3 in DNA: TGCGCCAGCAGCTTGTCTGGGGGCTTCACTGAAGCTTTCTTT. This translates into CASSLSGGFTEAFF.

Only a few counts were recorded for this clonotype. CDR3 coding DNA: TGCAGTGCTAGAGTCCCGGGGGATAGCACAGATACGCAGTATTTT. Amino acid sequence: CSARVPGDSTDTQYF. This chain joins TRBV20-1 and TRBJ2-3, with D maybe TRBD2 (6 bases). Trimming shortened V by 1 base and J by 0 bases, and 11 bases separated the two germline ends. The germline CDR1 and CDR2 sequences are DFQATT and SNEGSKA (reference sequence). This CDR3 is 15 amino acids long.

The V call is TRBV6-1, the J call TRBJ1-1; D gene uncertain. Trimming stripped 6 bases from V and 3 bases from J, with 11 bases between. CDR1 and CDR2 from the germline V gene are MNHNS and SASEGT. The CDR3 runs 13 residues. The CDR3 coding sequence is TGTGCCAGCAGACCCAATGGGTACACTGAAGCTTTCTTT. Translating gives CASRPNGYTEAFF.

This clonotype was detected many times. The chain combines TRBV20-1 with TRBJ1-1; 7 bases map to TRBD1. CDR1 DFQATT and CDR2 SNEGSKA come from the germline V gene (reference sequence). The CDR3 loop spans 13 amino acids. The V segment lost 7 bases and the J segment 4 bases; nucleotides outside the gene matches: 9. The CDR3 here is CSVDFQGVTEAFF. The CDR3 DNA is TGCAGTGTCGATTTCCAGGGGGTCACTGAAGCTTTCTTT.

The rearrangement links TRBV6-2 or TRBV6-3 to TRBJ1-2, with unresolved D. The germline V and J ends were trimmed by 3 bases and 10 bases, with 9 bases remaining between them. CDR1 and CDR2 from the germline V gene are MNHEY and SVGEGT. This CDR3 region has 11 residues. CDR3 region: CASSYQDLYTF. For the CDR3, the DNA is TGTGCCAGCAGTTATCAGGATCTCTACACCTTC.

V usage is TRBV10-3 and J usage is TRBJ1-1; no clear D gene. Germline-derived CDR1 and CDR2 are ENHRY and SYGVKD. V lost 4 bases and J 5 bases, leaving 8 bases between the germline ends. This CDR3 region has 12 residues. The CDR3 region is CAISGEYTEAFF. Here the CDR3 DNA reads TGTGCCATCAGTGGAGAATATACTGAAGCTTTCTTT.

The table lists this clonotype with many counts. The CDR3 sequence: CSVGQGRYEQYF. The DNA for the CDR3 is TGCAGCGTTGGACAGGGCAGGTACGAGCAGTACTTC. The gene calls are TRBV29-1 and TRBJ2-7, with TRBD1 identical over 7 bases. Trimming at V came to 4 bases and at J to 4 bases, leaving 4 bases not matched to a gene. Germline CDR1 reads SQVTM; CDR2 reads ANQGSEA. CDR3 length: 12 residues.

The chain uses TRBV9 and TRBJ2-5; D gene unclear. This CDR3 is 12 amino acids long. Germline assignment: CDR1 SGDLS and CDR2 YYNGEE. V was pared by 3 bases and J by 2 bases, with 5 bases between. CDR3 nucleotide sequence: TGTGCCAGCAGCGGGGTTCAAGAGACCCAGTACTTC. It translates to CASSGVQETQYF. The full variable domain, completed using reference TRBV9 and TRBJ2-5, is DSGVTQTPKHLITATGQRVTLRCSPRSGDLSVYWYQQSLDQGLQFLIQYYNGEERAKGNILERFSAQQFPDLHSELNLSSLELGDSALYFCASSGVQETQYFGPGTRLLVL.

This chain connects TRBV7-8 to TRBJ1-5; 8 bases match TRBD1. From germline, CDR1 is SGHVS and CDR2 FQNEAQ. Trimming at V came to 5 bases and at J to 3 bases, leaving 6 bases not matched to a gene. CDR3 length: 15 residues. As DNA, the CDR3 is TGTGCCAGCAGCCTAGAGACAGGGGACAATCAGCCCCAGCATTTT. This translates into CASSLETGDNQPQHF.

This clonotype was found many times. The V call is TRBV4-2, the J call TRBJ2-3, with 14 bases lining up with TRBD2. V gave up 1 base and J gave up 2 bases; unmatched junction bases: 5. Germline loops: CDR1 LGHNA, CDR2 YNFKEQ. There are 18 residues in the CDR3. This CDR3 is CASSQGGLAGASTDTQYF. The DNA for the CDR3 is TGTGCCAGCAGCCAAGGGGGACTAGCGGGGGCTTCCACAGATACGCAGTATTTT.